These T cell receptor beta chains were read from a single sample in a study of T cell repertoires in cytomegalovirus infection. MiXCR, run by TCRdb on the reads, gives a single entry per CDR3 protein. The sample lists some 230,000 distinct CDR3 sequences, over 20% occurring once. The specimen was CD8+ T cells from PBMCs. The receptor set was obtained from a human donor in good health (CMV status not recorded). Some clones in this sample may be carry-over from other donors' samples. Both conserved end residues are part of each CDR3. The order of the fields is clone size, D gene, V gene, CDR3 length, J gene, CDR3 protein, CDR3 DNA. D genes are given only for firm matches. The size entry is marked missing in some rows and otherwise reads once, few, many or a size class.

>.|.|TRBV28|15|TRBJ1-5
CASSPPAGRDQPQHF
TGTGCCAGCAGCCCCCCGGCAGGTAGGGATCAGCCCCAGCATTTT
>.|TRBD1|TRBV6-1|15|TRBJ2-2
CASTFGQGSTGELFF
TGTGCCAGCACCTTCGGACAGGGATCCACCGGGGAGCTGTTTTTT
>many|.|TRBV20-1|15|TRBJ1-5
CSASTGTSLITSQHF
TGCAGTGCTTCGACCGGGACATCTCTAATCACGTCCCAGCATTTT
>.|.|TRBV7-8|11|TRBJ1-1
CASSLGVEAFF
TGTGCCAGCAGCTTAGGGGTTGAAGCTTTCTTT
>few|.|TRBV12-3/TRBV12-4|12|TRBJ2-7
CASSLYMSEQYF
TGTGCCAGCAGTTTATACATGAGCGAGCAGTACTTC
>many|.|TRBV7-2|16|TRBJ2-7
CASSLAPQGSSYEQYF
TGTGCCAGCAGCTTAGCGCCCCAGGGTTCCTCCTACGAGCAGTACTTC
>.|.|TRBV7-9|10|TRBJ2-1
CASSLAEQFF
TGTGCCAGCAGCCTAGCGGAGCAGTTCTTC
>few|.|TRBV4-1|13|TRBJ2-1
CASSQYNYNEQFF
TGCGCCAGCAGCCAATACAACTACAATGAGCAGTTCTTC
>few|.|TRBV6-2/TRBV6-3|14|TRBJ2-7
CASSQTQEPYEQYF
TGTGCCAGCAGTCAAACACAGGAACCCTACGAGCAGTACTTC
>.|TRBD1|TRBV6-6|15|TRBJ2-7
CASSLDRTGTYEQYF
TGTGCCAGCAGCCTCGATCGGACAGGAACCTACGAGCAGTACTTC
>many|TRBD1|TRBV7-8|15|TRBJ1-4
CASSNSGTGLEKLFF
TGTGCCAGCAGCAACTCCGGGACAGGGCTTGAAAAACTGTTTTTT
>.|.|TRBV28|14|TRBJ2-6
CASEQVSGANVLTF
TGTGCCAGCGAACAGGTCTCTGGGGCCAACGTCCTGACTTTC
>few|TRBD1|TRBV28|14|TRBJ2-1
CASSSRGPRNEQFF
TGTGCCAGCAGTTCCAGGGGGCCACGGAATGAGCAGTTCTTC
>few|.|TRBV14|15|TRBJ2-7
CASSRDRGHNSEQYF
TGTGCCAGCAGCCGAGACCGGGGCCATAACTCGGAGCAGTACTTC
>.|TRBD1|TRBV6-2/TRBV6-3|15|TRBJ2-1
CASKQVAGGYNEQFF
TGTGCCAGCAAACAGGTGGCAGGGGGTTACAATGAGCAGTTCTTC
>.|.|TRBV20-1|10|TRBJ2-3
CSPPSDTQYF
TGCAGCCCACCCTCCGATACGCAGTATTTT
>.|TRBD1|TRBV19|14|TRBJ2-1
CASLLTGGSGEQFF
TGTGCCAGTCTACTTACAGGGGGATCCGGGGAGCAGTTCTTC
>few|TRBD2|TRBV4-2|16|TRBJ2-5
CASSQEWASGGETQYF
TGTGCCAGCAGCCAAGAATGGGCGTCGGGAGGAGAGACCCAGTACTTC
>few|TRBD1|TRBV29-1|13|TRBJ1-2
CSDTTGVHYGYTF
TGCAGCGATACCACAGGGGTCCACTATGGCTACACCTTC
>.|.|TRBV2|16|TRBJ1-5
CASSRIGGQLNQPQHF
TGTGCCAGCTCCAGAATTGGGGGGCAATTAAATCAGCCCCAGCATTTT
>.|TRBD1|TRBV7-9|15|TRBJ1-2
CASSPPGTGNVGYTF
TGTGCCAGCAGCCCCCCCGGGACAGGGAACGTTGGCTACACCTTC
>.|.|TRBV7-4|16|TRBJ2-1
CASSDTVVSSYNEQFF
TGTGCCAGCAGCGATACGGTGGTTTCCTCCTACAATGAGCAGTTCTTC
>.|TRBD1|TRBV4-1|16|TRBJ2-1
CASSQGLGQGYNEQFF
TGCGCCAGCAGCCAGGGGCTCGGACAGGGTTACAATGAGCAGTTCTTC
>many|.|TRBV2|14|TRBJ1-2
CASTIITSNYGYTF
TGTGCCAGCACAATTATCACTTCTAACTATGGCTACACCTTC
>.|.|TRBV28|15|TRBJ2-5
CASSPLQERQETQYF
TGTGCCAGCAGTCCACTACAGGAAAGGCAAGAGACCCAGTACTTC
>once|TRBD1|TRBV19|14|TRBJ1-1
CASSLQGVRTEAFF
TGTGCCAGTAGTTTACAGGGGGTCAGGACTGAAGCTTTCTTT
>few|.|TRBV12-3/TRBV12-4|12|TRBJ2-1
CASIGSYNEQFF
TGTGCCAGCATCGGCAGTTACAATGAGCAGTTCTTC
>.|.|TRBV12-3/TRBV12-4|14|TRBJ1-1
CASSLWGENTEAFF
TGTGCCAGCAGTTTATGGGGGGAAAACACTGAAGCTTTCTTT
>.|.|TRBV4-1|14|TRBJ2-7
CASSQELRTYEQYF
TGCGCCAGCAGCCAAGAACTTAGGACCTACGAGCAGTACTTC
>.|TRBD1|TRBV28|13|TRBJ2-7
CATRTGPTYEQYF
TGTGCCACCCGGACAGGGCCAACCTACGAGCAGTACTTC
>.|.|TRBV27|13|TRBJ2-1
CATNTRWGDEQFF
TGTGCCACCAATACTAGATGGGGCGATGAGCAGTTCTTC
>once|.|TRBV20-1|12|TRBJ2-7
CSASFGSYEQYF
TGCAGTGCTAGTTTCGGGAGCTACGAGCAGTACTTC
>.|TRBD1|TRBV28|22|TRBJ1-5
CASSLLTSPGQGDRTFNQPQHF
TGTGCCAGCAGTTTATTAACCTCCCCGGGACAGGGGGATCGGACTTTCAATCAGCCCCAGCATTTT
>many|.|TRBV7-6|15|TRBJ1-3
CASSTQGLSGNTIYF
TGTGCCAGCAGCACCCAGGGACTCTCTGGAAACACCATATATTTT
>.|.|TRBV7-6|14|TRBJ2-7
CASSAQGWPYEQYF
TGTGCCAGCAGCGCACAGGGTTGGCCTTACGAGCAGTACTTC
>many|.|TRBV2|14|TRBJ2-5
CASSHSTEKETQYF
TGTGCCAGCAGTCATTCGACAGAGAAAGAGACCCAGTACTTC
>many|.|TRBV7-9|16|TRBJ2-2
CASSLDTRGQYTELFF
TGTGCCAGCAGCTTAGACACCAGGGGCCAATATACGGAGCTGTTTTTT
>many|.|TRBV7-6|14|TRBJ1-1
CASSTPGEATEAFF
TGTGCCAGCAGCACCCCAGGGGAGGCCACTGAAGCTTTCTTT